These 9 T cell receptor beta chains came from one sample sequenced in a study of T cell repertoires in cytomegalovirus infection. The antigens of these receptors remain unknown. TCRdb itself ran the reads through MiXCR, one entry per CDR3 protein. The sample consists of under 450,000 distinct CDR3 sequences, 34% of them appearing once. The starting material was cultured PBMCs, obtained from culture after CMV antigen stimulation. These receptors were collected from a human donor in good health (CMV status not recorded). Some clones in this sample may be carry-over from other donors' samples.

The chain joins TRBV12-3 or TRBV12-4 to TRBJ2-5; 7 positions agree with TRBD2. This CDR3 has 17 amino acids. The V gene end was trimmed by 4 bases and the J gene end by 5 bases; junction bases not matched to a gene: 16. For the CDR3, the DNA is TGTGCCAGCAGTTCGCCGAGGGGAGCGGGAAAGGGGGAGACCCAGTACTTC. The encoded protein is CASSSPRGAGKGETQYF.

Only a few counts were recorded for this clonotype. The chain carries TRBV6-2 or TRBV6-3 and TRBJ2-7; no clear D. Trimming removed 8 bases from V and 2 bases from J, with 10 bases in between. Germline CDR1 MNHEY, CDR2 SVGEGT. The CDR3 spans 12 residues. CDR3 loop: CASDSGPYEQYF. DNA of the CDR3: TGTGCCAGCGATTCGGGCCCCTACGAGCAGTACTTC.

This rearrangement joins TRBV7-2 to TRBJ1-6; no reliable D call. CDR1 SGHTA and CDR2 FQGNSA come from the germline V gene. Between the trimmed V and J ends, which lost 1 base and 8 bases, there was a span of 12 bases. This CDR3 contains 15 residues. The CDR3 is CASSLVGYGDSPLHF. The DNA for the CDR3 is TGTGCCAGCAGCTTAGTTGGGTACGGGGATTCACCCCTCCACTTT.

This clonotype has ten or more counts. The chain is built from TRBV12-3 or TRBV12-4 and TRBJ2-1; 11 nucleotides match TRBD2. The V and J ends lost 5 bases and 4 bases, in that order; junction bases with no gene match: 4. The CDR3 spans 15 residues. This chain's CDR3 is CASSLTSGIYNEQFF. The CDR3 DNA is TGTGCCAGCAGTCTGACTAGCGGGATATACAATGAGCAGTTCTTC.

This clonotype has just a few counts. The chain is built from TRBV2 and TRBJ2-3, with unresolved D. The CDR3 has 14 amino acids. Germline loops: CDR1 SNHLY, CDR2 FYNNEI. V gave up 5 bases and J gave up 1 base, with 10 bases separating them. CDR3 amino acids: CASSSKGRTDTQYF. For the CDR3, the DNA is TGTGCCAGCAGTTCCAAGGGTCGCACAGATACGCAGTATTTT.

The genes are TRBV6-4 and TRBJ2-1; 9 nucleotides line up with TRBD2. The length of the CDR3 is 16 residues. The ends lost 6 bases at V and 5 bases at J; junction bases unmatched: 11. Looked up from germline, CDR1 is MRHNA and CDR2 is SNTAGT. The CDR3 DNA is TGTGCCAGCAGCCCGGGAATGTTAGCGGGGGACAATGAGCAGTTCTTC. It encodes CASSPGMLAGDNEQFF.

This clonotype was counted a few times. The chain has TRBV7-2 and TRBJ1-6; D remains unclear. Trimming left V 5 bases short and J 1 base short, with 9 bases between. CDR1 and CDR2 (germline): SGHTA, FQGNSA. This CDR3 is built from 15 residues. CDR3 sequence (DNA): TGTGCCAGCAGCGTACGGGGATCCTATAATTCACCCCTCCACTTT. It yields the protein CASSVRGSYNSPLHF.

Only a few counts were recorded for this clonotype. The chain joins TRBV7-9 to TRBJ2-3; 7 bases align to TRBD2. J lost 5 bases, V lost 6 bases, and 14 bases had no gene match. CDR3 length equals 16 residues. Germline loops: CDR1 SEHNR, CDR2 FQNEAQ (reference sequence). CDR3 in DNA: TGTGCCAGCAGGGCAGCGGTGGCGGGAGAGATAGATACGCAGTATTTT. Translating gives CASRAAVAGEIDTQYF.

This clonotype has a handful of counts. The chain carries TRBV19 and TRBJ1-5; D ambiguous. The V and J ends lost 1 base and 4 bases respectively, with 11 bases between them. CDR1 is LNHDA and CDR2 is SQIVND in the germline V gene (reference sequence). This CDR3 contains 15 residues. For the CDR3, the DNA is TGTGCCAGTAGTATAGTGGCCAACCCAAATCAGCCCCAGCATTTT. Its translation: CASSIVANPNQPQHF. The complete variable domain, with remaining parts taken from reference TRBV19 and TRBJ1-5, reads DGGITQSPKYLFRKEGQNVTLSCEQNLNHDAMYWYRQDPGQGLRLIYYSQIVNDFQKGDIAEGYSVSREKKESFPLTVTSAQKNPTAFYLCASSIVANPNQPQHFGDGTRLSIL.